This T cell receptor (beta chain) was sequenced for a study of T-cell memory formation after mild COVID-19. On the study more broadly: For the most part, TCR clusters were specific to one donor. Study-wide findings and caveats: Clones contracting over day 15 to 85 were CD4/CD8 balanced, with later expanders leaning CD4+. Largely, contracting CD4+ clones fell within CM and EM, and contracting CD8+ clones within EMRA.

This clonotype was recorded a few times. Its antigen remains unknown. Via MiXCR, TCRdb re-called the 5' RACE reads, giving one row per CDR3 protein. The sample includes 250,000 to 300,000 distinct CDR3 sequences, less than 9.5% of them seen just once. This CDR3 has 13 amino acids. Germline V CDR1 and CDR2: SGHRS, YFSETQ. V lost 0 bases to trimming and J lost 5 bases, with 9 bases between them. Sequenced material: PBMCs or a T cell subset sorted from them (not recorded which). The gene calls are TRBV5-1 and TRBJ2-7; unclear D gene. The receptor comes from a young man who had mild COVID-19 (a few samples of this study predate the infection). Cell type and time point are not known. The CDR3 nucleotides read TGCGCCAGCAGCTTGGCCCCCGGCGACGAGCAGTACTTC. This codes for CASSLAPGDEQYF.